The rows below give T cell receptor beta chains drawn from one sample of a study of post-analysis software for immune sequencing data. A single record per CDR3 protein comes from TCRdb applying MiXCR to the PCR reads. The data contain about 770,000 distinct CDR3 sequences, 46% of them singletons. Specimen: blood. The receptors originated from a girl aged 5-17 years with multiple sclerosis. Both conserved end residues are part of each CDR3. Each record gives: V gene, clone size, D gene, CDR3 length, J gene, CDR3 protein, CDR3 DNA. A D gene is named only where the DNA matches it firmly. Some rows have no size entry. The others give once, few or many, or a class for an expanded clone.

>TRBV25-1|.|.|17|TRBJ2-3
CASSGDHRGREYDTQYF
TGTGCCAGCAGTGGAGATCACAGGGGGAGGGAATACGATACGCAGTATTTT
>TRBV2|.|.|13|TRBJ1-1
CASIKGGGTEAFF
TGTGCCAGCATCAAAGGGGGGGGAACTGAAGCTTTCTTT
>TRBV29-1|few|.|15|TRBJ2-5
CSVEEFEGLGKTQYF
TGCAGCGTTGAAGAGTTTGAGGGCCTCGGGAAGACCCAGTACTTC
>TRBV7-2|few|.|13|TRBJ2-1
CASSLASANEQFF
TGTGCCAGCAGCTTAGCCTCCGCCAATGAGCAGTTCTTC
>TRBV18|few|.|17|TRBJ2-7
CASSPRTASLGSYEQYF
TGTGCCAGCTCACCACGTACCGCGTCCTTGGGGTCCTACGAGCAGTACTTC
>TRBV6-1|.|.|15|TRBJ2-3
CASSLMAGSTDTQYF
TGTGCCAGCAGTTTAATGGCAGGGAGCACAGATACGCAGTATTTT
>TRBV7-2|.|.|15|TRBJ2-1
CASSFRLAPYNEQFF
TGTGCCAGCAGCTTCCGGCTAGCGCCCTACAATGAGCAGTTCTTC
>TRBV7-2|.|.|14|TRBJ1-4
CASSLRASGEKLFF
TGTGCCAGCAGCTTGAGGGCTTCGGGTGAAAAACTGTTTTTT
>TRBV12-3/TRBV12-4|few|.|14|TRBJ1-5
CASSLDKSNQPQHF
TGTGCCAGCAGTTTGGATAAGAGCAATCAGCCCCAGCATTTT
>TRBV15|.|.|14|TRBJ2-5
CATSRGVYQETQYF
TGTGCCACCAGCAGAGGCGTCTATCAAGAGACCCAGTACTTC
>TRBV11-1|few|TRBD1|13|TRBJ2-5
CASSFTGDETQYF
TGTGCCAGCAGCTTTACAGGGGACGAGACCCAGTACTTC
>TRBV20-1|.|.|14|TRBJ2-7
CSASPVLGVYEQYF
TGCAGTGCTAGCCCGGTTTTGGGGGTCTACGAGCAGTACTTC
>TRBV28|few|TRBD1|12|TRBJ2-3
CASSQPGGTQYF
TGTGCCAGCAGCCAACCAGGGGGCACGCAGTATTTT
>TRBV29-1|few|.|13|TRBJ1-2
CSVEELGTAGYTF
TGCAGCGTTGAAGAACTGGGGACTGCTGGCTACACCTTC
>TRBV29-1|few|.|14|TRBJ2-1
CSVEGQGSYNEQFF
TGCAGCGTTGAAGGTCAGGGGTCCTACAATGAGCAGTTCTTC
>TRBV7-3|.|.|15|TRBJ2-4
CASSSRQTLDLEQYF
TGTGCCAGCAGCTCACGACAGACGCTAGATTTAGAGCAGTACTTC
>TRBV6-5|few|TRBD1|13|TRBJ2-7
CASSGDRVHEQYF
TGTGCCAGCAGTGGGGACAGGGTACACGAGCAGTACTTC
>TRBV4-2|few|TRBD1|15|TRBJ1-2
CASSQVQGAYYGYTF
TGTGCCAGCAGCCAAGTACAGGGGGCTTACTATGGCTACACCTTC
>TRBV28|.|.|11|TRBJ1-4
CASSSEKKLFF
TGTGCCAGCAGTTCTGAGAAAAAACTGTTTTTT
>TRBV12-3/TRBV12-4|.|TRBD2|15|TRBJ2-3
CVSARLAGGGDTQYF
TGTGTCAGCGCCCGACTAGCGGGAGGCGGGGATACGCAGTATTTT
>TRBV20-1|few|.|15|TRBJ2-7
CSASGWDLPSYEQYF
TGCAGTGCTAGTGGCTGGGACTTGCCCTCCTACGAGCAGTACTTC
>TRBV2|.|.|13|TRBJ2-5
CASNRGAQETQYF
TGTGCCAGCAATCGAGGGGCCCAAGAGACCCAGTACTTC
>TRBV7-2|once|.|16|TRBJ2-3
CASSEVADTSTDTQYF
TGTGCCAGCAGCGAGGTAGCGGATACTAGCACAGATACGCAGTATTTT
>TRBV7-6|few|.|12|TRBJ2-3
CASSLGSNTQYF
TGTGCCAGCAGCTTAGGATCAAATACGCAGTATTTT
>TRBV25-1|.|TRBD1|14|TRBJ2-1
CASLARDSPDEQFF
TGTGCCAGCCTCGCCCGGGACAGTCCCGATGAGCAGTTCTTC
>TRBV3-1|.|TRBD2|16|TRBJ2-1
CASSRGTSGLYNEQFF
TGTGCCAGCAGCCGAGGGACTAGCGGACTATACAATGAGCAGTTCTTC
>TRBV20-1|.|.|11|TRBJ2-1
CSATGGIVRFF
TGCAGTGCTACAGGGGGGATAGTGCGGTTCTTC
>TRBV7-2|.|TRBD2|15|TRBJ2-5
CASSLGSSGSETQYF
TGTGCCAGCAGCTTAGGTTCCAGCGGGAGTGAGACCCAGTACTTC
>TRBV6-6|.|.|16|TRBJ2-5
CASRRGAEDPKRTQYF
TGTGCCAGCAGGAGGGGTGCGGAAGACCCCAAGCGGACCCAGTACTTC
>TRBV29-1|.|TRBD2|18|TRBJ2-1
CSVKGSLAGGPWVNEQFF
TGCAGCGTCAAGGGGTCGCTAGCGGGAGGGCCCTGGGTTAATGAGCAGTTCTTC
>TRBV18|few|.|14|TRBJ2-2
CASSQEGATGELFF
TGTGCCAGCTCACAGGAGGGCGCGACCGGGGAGCTGTTTTTT
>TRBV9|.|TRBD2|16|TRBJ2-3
CASSVESGRGTDTQYF
TGTGCCAGCAGCGTGGAGAGCGGGAGGGGCACAGATACGCAGTATTTT
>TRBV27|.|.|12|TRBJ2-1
CASESRGGEQFF
TGTGCCAGCGAAAGCAGGGGCGGTGAGCAGTTCTTC
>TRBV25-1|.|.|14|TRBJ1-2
CASSESRQNYGYTF
TGTGCCAGCAGTGAGTCCCGACAGAACTATGGCTACACCTTC
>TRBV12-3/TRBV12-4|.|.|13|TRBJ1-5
CASSGGSGQPQHF
TGTGCCAGCAGTGGTGGGTCCGGTCAGCCCCAGCATTTT
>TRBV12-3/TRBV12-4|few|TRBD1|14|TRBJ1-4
CASSPGTGAEKLFF
TGTGCCAGCAGTCCAGGGACAGGGGCCGAAAAACTGTTTTTT
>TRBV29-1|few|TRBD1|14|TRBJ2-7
CSVEDRDGPYEQYF
TGCAGCGTGGAGGACAGGGATGGCCCCTACGAGCAGTACTTC
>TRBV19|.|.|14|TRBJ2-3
CASRAEGRSDTQYF
TGTGCCAGTAGGGCTGAAGGTCGGTCAGATACGCAGTATTTT
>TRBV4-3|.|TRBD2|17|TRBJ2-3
CASSHYPTSGNTDTQYF
TGCGCCAGCAGCCACTACCCTACTAGCGGGAACACAGATACGCAGTATTTT
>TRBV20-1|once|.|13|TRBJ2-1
CGARSGAYNEQFF
TGCGGTGCGCGGTCCGGGGCCTACAATGAGCAGTTCTTC
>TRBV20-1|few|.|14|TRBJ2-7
CSARPGPQPYEQYF
TGCAGTGCTAGGCCGGGACCTCAGCCCTACGAGCAGTACTTC
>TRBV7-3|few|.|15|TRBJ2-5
CASSLGGTVSETQYF
TGTGCCAGCAGCTTGGGCGGGACAGTCTCAGAGACCCAGTACTTC
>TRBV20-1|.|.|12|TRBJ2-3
CSAREVGDTQYF
TGCAGTGCTAGAGAGGTAGGGGATACGCAGTATTTT